These 7 T cell receptor beta chains were all obtained from the same sample, sequenced in a study of blood T cell repertoires in COVID-19. Method: immunoSEQ multiplex PCR; TCRdb's copy keeps in-frame clones and lacks some. The sample lists fewer than 350,000 clones; roughly 90% were seen once. The sample was peripheral blood. All receptors derive from a man younger than 35 with active or convalescent COVID-19.

This clone was detected once. CDR3 amino acids: CASSVGGGVNTEAFF. The CDR3, as DNA: TGTGCCAGCAGTGTGGGCGGGGGGGTGAACACTGAAGCTTTCTTT. V and J are TRBV28 and TRBJ1-1; possible D gene TRBD1, 5 bases. The CDR3 has 15 amino acids. Trimming removed 5 bases from V and 0 bases from J, with 13 bases in between. CDR1 MDHEN and CDR2 SYDVKM come from the germline V gene.

This clone was observed once. The gene calls are TRBV27 and TRBJ1-6; D is unresolved. The germline CDR1 and CDR2 sequences are MNHEY and SMNVEV (reference sequence). V lost 2 bases and J 3 bases, leaving 5 bases between the germline ends. The CDR3 length is 14 residues. The chain's CDR3 is CASSLGLYNSPLHF. The CDR3 nucleotides are TGTGCCAGCAGTTTAGGCCTCTATAATTCACCCCTCCACTTT.

The rearrangement joins TRBV7-9 to TRBJ1-1, with unresolved D. V shed 3 bases and J shed 1 base, with 12 bases lying between them. The CDR3 sequence is 15 residues long. CDR1 SEHNR and CDR2 FQNEAQ come from the germline V gene (reference sequence). CDR3 in amino acids: CASSLEAQPNTEAFF. The CDR3 DNA reads as TGTGCCAGCAGCTTGGAGGCACAGCCGAACACTGAAGCTTTCTTT.

V gene TRBV9 combines with J gene TRBJ1-3; no clear D. Germline loops: CDR1 SGDLS, CDR2 YYNGEE. The CDR3 is 15 residues long. V lost 0 bases and J 1 base, leaving 8 bases between the germline ends. DNA of the CDR3: TGTGCCAGCAGCGTAGCCCCCGAGTCTGGAAACACCATATATTTT. Its translation: CASSVAPESGNTIYF. The variable domain in full, completed from reference TRBV9 and TRBJ1-3, reads DSGVTQTPKHLITATGQRVTLRCSPRSGDLSVYWYQQSLDQGLQFLIQYYNGEERAKGNILERFSAQQFPDLHSELNLSSLELGDSALYFCASSVAPESGNTIYFGEGSWLTVV.

The chain uses TRBV5-1 and TRBJ1-3, with 8 bases identical to TRBD1. Germline-derived CDR1 and CDR2 are SGHRS and YFSETQ. The CDR3 runs to 14 residues. After removal of 4 bases from V and 4 bases from J, the junction contained 4 bases not matched to a gene. CDR3 nucleotides: TGCGCCAGCAGCATGGGACAGGCAGGAAACACCATATATTTT. Its protein product is CASSMGQAGNTIYF.

This chain uses TRBV5-8 with TRBJ2-5; TRBD1 is a possible D gene (6 bases). The CDR3 contains 13 residues. Trimming took 4 bases from V and 2 from J, leaving 9 bases between them. The germline CDR1 and CDR2 sequences are SGHTS and YDEGEE. CDR3 in DNA: TGTGCCAGCAGCGTACAGGGTCAAGAGACCCAGTACTTC. Its translation: CASSVQGQETQYF.

The V call is TRBV27, the J call TRBJ1-5; no firm D call. V was clipped by 4 bases and J by 3 bases, with 4 bases between them. Per the germline V gene, CDR1 is MNHEY and CDR2 is SMNVEV (reference sequence). This CDR3 comprises 12 residues. CDR3 amino acids: CASSWPNQPQHF. The CDR3 DNA reads as TGTGCCAGCAGTTGGCCCAATCAGCCCCAGCATTTT.